The clone carrying this T cell receptor (beta chain) has only a few counts. The target antigen is unknown. Expressed TCRB transcripts were sequenced because the isolated RNA had all been reverse transcribed beforehand. Generated by immunoSEQ multiplex PCR, the TCRdb table keeps only in-frame clones and is missing some. The top ten clones hold around 0.022% of a sample with approximately 730,000 clones, around an eighth of them seen once. This specimen comes from a study of beta chain features in type 1 diabetes. General observations from the study: The similarity of naive, central memory and Treg TCRB repertoires appeared greater among patients than among healthy donors. There was a moderate but significant shortening of TCRB CDR3s in all four CD4+ subsets of Type 1 diabetes patients. A potential PCR bias toward shorter templates would be equal in patient and control samples. VDJ junctions from type 1 diabetes patients carried fewer insertions and larger deletions.

Per the germline V gene, CDR1 is MDHEN and CDR2 is SYDVKM. Trimming removed 8 bases from V and 4 bases from J, with 14 bases in between. The CDR3 sequence is 13 residues long. Purity (above 98%) was reached by all sorted populations. The TCR comes from a man aged 18 to 30 with type 1 diabetes. This chain joins TRBV28 and TRBJ1-2; TRBD1 is a possible D gene (6 bases). Sequenced sample: naive CD4+ T cells from blood. CDR3 protein: CASGSQGTYGYTF. The CDR3 DNA reads TGTGCCAGCGGCTCGCAGGGGACCTATGGCTACACCTTC.